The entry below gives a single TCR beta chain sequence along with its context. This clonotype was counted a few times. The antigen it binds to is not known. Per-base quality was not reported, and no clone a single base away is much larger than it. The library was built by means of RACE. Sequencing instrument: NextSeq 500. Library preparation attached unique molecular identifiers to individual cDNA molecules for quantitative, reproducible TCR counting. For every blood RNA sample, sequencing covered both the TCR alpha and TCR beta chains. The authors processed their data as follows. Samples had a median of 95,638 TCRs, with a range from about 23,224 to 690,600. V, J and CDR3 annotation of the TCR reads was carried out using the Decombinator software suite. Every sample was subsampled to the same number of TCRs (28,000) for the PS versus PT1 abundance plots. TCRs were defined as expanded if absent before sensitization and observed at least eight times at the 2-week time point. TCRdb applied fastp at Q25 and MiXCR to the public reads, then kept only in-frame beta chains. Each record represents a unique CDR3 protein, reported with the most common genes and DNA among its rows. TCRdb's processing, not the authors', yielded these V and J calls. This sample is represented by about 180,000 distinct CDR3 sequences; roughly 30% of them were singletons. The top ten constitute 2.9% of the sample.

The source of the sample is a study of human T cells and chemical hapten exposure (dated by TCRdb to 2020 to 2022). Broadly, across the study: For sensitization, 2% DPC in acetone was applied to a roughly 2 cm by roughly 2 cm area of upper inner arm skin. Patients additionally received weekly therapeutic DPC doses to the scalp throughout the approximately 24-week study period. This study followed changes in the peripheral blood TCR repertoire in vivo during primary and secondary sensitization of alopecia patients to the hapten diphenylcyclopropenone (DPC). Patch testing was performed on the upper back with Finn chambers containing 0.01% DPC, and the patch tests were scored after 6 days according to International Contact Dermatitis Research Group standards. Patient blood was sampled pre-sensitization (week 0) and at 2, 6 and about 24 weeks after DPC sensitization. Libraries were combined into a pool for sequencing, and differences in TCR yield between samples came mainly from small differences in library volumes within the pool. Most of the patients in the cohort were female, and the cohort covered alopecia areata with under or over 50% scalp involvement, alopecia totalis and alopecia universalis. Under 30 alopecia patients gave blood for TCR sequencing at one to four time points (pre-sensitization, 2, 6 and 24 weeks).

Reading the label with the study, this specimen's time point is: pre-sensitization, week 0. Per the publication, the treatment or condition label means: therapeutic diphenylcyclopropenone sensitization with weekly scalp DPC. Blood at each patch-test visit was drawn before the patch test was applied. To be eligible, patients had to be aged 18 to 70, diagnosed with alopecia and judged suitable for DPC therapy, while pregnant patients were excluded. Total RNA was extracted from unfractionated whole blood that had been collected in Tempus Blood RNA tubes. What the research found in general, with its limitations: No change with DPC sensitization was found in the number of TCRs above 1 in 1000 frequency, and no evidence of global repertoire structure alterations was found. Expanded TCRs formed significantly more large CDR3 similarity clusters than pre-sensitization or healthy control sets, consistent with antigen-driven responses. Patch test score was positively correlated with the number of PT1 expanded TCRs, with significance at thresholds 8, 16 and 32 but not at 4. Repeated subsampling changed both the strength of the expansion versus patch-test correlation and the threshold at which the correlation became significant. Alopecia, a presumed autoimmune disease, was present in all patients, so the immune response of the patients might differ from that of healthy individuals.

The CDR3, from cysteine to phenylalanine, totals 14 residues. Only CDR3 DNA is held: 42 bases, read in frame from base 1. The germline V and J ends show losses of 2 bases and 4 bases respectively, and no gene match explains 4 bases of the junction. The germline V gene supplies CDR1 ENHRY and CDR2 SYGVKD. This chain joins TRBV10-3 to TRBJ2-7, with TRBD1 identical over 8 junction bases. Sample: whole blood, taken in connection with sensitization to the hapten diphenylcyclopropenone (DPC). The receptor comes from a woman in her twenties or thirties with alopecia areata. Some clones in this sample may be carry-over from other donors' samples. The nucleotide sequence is TGTGCCATCAGTGAGGGACAGGGCCGATACGAGCAGTACTTC. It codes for CAISEGQGRYEQYF.